The clone carrying this T cell receptor beta chain occurred many times. TCRdb independently ran MiXCR on the 5' RACE reads; one entry per CDR3 protein. The sample yields more than 12,000 distinct CDR3 sequences, approximately 10% seen once. Time point reported: sample taken at primary tumor resection. Whole RNA came from tumor, nontumor lung or frozen PBMC and was sequenced without being sorted. The sample belongs to a study of spatial heterogeneity in lung cancer. The CDR3 is 16 residues long. V shed 5 bases and J shed 0 bases, with 14 bases lying between them. CDR1 is SGHTA and CDR2 is FQGNSA in the germline V gene.

The chain uses TRBV7-2 and TRBJ1-5; D may be TRBD1 (6 bases). This receptor was obtained from a female donor with early-stage non-small cell lung cancer. Sequenced material: PBMCs, taken at surgery. As DNA, the CDR3 is TGTGCCAGCAGCCCTAAGGGGGGATATAGCAATCAGCCCCAGCATTTT. Translation gives CASSPKGGYSNQPQHF. Combining the CDR3 with reference TRBV7-2 and TRBJ1-5 gives the whole variable domain GAGVSQSPSNKVTEKGKDVELRCDPISGHTALYWYRQSLGQGLEFLIYFQGNSAPDKSGLPSDRFSAERTGGSVSTLTIQRTQQEDSAVYLCASSPKGGYSNQPQHFGDGTRLSIL.